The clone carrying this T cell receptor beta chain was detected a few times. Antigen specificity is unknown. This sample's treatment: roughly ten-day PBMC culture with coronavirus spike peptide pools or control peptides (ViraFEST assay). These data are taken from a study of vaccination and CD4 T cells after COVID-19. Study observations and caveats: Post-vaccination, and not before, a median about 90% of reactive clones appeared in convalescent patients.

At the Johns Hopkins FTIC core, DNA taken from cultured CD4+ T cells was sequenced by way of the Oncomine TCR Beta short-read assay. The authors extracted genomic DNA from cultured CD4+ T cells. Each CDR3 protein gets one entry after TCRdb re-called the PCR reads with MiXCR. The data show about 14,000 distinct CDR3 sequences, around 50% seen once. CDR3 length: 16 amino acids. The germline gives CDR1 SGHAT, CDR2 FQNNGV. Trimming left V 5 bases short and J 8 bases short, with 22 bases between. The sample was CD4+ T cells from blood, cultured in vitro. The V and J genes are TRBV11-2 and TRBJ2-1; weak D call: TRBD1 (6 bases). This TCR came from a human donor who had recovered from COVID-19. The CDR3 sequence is CASSEGMTGLGYEQFF. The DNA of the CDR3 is TGTGCCAGCAGCGAGGGGATGACAGGCCTTGGTTATGAGCAGTTCTTC.